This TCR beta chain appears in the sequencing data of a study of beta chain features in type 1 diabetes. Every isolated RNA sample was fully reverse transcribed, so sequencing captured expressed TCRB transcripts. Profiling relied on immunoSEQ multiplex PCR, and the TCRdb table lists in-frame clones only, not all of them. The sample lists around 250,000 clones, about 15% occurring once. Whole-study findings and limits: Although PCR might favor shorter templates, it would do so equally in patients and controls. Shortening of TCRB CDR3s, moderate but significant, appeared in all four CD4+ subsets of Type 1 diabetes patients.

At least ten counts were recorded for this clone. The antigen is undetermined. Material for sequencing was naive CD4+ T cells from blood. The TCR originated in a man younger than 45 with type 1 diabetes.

The CDR3 nucleotides read TGTGCCTGGATGGGACAGGGGATAACTGAAGCTTTCTTT. This codes for CAWMGQGITEAFF. The chain has TRBV30 and TRBJ1-1, with TRBD1 matching 10 bases. The germline gives CDR1 GTSNPN, CDR2 SVGIG (reference sequence). J gave up 5 bases and V 4 bases, and 4 bases lay outside the gene matches. CDR3 length: 13 amino acids.